The entry that follows covers one T cell receptor beta chain sequence. The data stem from a study of response to subunit inactivated influenza vaccine. With V trimmed by 3 bases and J by 5 bases, 6 bases remained unmatched. This CDR3 spans 14 amino acids. From germline, CDR1 is SGHAT and CDR2 FQNNGV. Via MiXCR, TCRdb re-called the RT-PCR reads, giving one row per CDR3 protein. The sample lists around 600,000 distinct CDR3 sequences; 11% were seen once. A further study also used this sample, focusing on T cells expressing NK-cell markers. That paper adds: In generating TCR beta cDNA, 5'RACE template switching with UMIs was used. Sorted CD3+CD56+NKG2C+, CD3+CD56+NKG2C- and CD3+CD56-NKG2C+ T-cell subsets were beta-chain profiled. Within several experiments, an anti-gamma-delta TCR antibody kept the sorting limited to alpha-beta TCR T cells. Four donors' CD3+CD56-NKG2C+ cells were dominated by the same clonotypes.

The chain links TRBV11-2 to TRBJ1-2; 7 bases fit TRBD1. This receptor was identified in a man in his fifties or sixties who received an inactivated influenza vaccine. Sample: PBMCs from blood, taken on the day of vaccination. CDR3 sequence: CASSFKGAGYGYTF. The CDR3 DNA reads TGTGCCAGCAGCTTTAAGGGGGCAGGGTATGGCTACACCTTC.